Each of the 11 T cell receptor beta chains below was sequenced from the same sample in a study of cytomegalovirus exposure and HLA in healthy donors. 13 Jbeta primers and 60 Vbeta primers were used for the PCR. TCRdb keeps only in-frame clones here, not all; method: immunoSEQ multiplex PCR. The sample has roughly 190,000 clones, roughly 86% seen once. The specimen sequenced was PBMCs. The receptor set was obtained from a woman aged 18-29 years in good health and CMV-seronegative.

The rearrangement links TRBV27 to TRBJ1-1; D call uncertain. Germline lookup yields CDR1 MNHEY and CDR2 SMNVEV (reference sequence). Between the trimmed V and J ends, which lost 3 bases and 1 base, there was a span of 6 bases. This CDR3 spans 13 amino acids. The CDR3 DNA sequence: TGTGCCAGCAGTTTTAACAGGAACACTGAAGCTTTCTTT. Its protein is CASSFNRNTEAFF.

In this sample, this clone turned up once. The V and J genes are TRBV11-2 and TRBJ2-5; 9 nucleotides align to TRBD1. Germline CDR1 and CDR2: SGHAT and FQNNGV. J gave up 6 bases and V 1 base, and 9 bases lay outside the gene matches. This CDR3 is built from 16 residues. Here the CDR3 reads CASSLGPGQGLKTQYF. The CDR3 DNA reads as TGTGCCAGCAGCTTAGGCCCGGGACAGGGCTTGAAGACCCAGTACTTC. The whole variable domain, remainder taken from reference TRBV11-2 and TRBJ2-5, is EAGVAQSPRYKIIEKRQSVAFWCNPISGHATLYWYQQILGQGPKLLIQFQNNGVVDDSQLPKDRFSAERLKGVDSTLKIQPAKLEDSAVYLCASSLGPGQGLKTQYFGPGTRLLVL.

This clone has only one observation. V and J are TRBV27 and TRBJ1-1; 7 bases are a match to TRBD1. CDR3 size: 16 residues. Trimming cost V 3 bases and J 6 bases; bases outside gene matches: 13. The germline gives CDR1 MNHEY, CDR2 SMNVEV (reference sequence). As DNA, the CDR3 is TGTGCCAGCAGTTTCATTACGACAGGGATAGGCGCTGAAGCTTTCTTT. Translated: CASSFITTGIGAEAFF.

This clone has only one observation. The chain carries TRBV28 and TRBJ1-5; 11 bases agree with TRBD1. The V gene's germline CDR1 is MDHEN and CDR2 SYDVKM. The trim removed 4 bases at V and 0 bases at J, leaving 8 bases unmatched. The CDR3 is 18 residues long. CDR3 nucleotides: TGTGCCAGCAGTTACCCCGGGACAGGGGGGTTTAGCAATCAGCCCCAGCATTTT. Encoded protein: CASSYPGTGGFSNQPQHF.

CDR3: CASSPLGVAAAAYNEQFF. The CDR3 DNA sequence: TGTGCCAGCAGCCCCTTAGGGGTTGCGGCCGCTGCCTACAATGAGCAGTTCTTC. The V and J genes are TRBV11-2 and TRBJ2-1, with a tentative D call TRBD1 (5 bases). Germline loops: CDR1 SGHAT, CDR2 FQNNGV. This CDR3 has 18 residues. V lost 5 bases and J lost 2, with 22 bases in between.

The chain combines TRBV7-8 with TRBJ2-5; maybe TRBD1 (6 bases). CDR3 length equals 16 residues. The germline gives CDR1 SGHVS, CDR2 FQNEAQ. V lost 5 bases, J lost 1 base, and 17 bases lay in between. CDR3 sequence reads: CASSTPLQGPQETQYF. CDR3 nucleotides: TGTGCCAGCAGCACCCCGTTACAGGGTCCCCAAGAGACCCAGTACTTC.

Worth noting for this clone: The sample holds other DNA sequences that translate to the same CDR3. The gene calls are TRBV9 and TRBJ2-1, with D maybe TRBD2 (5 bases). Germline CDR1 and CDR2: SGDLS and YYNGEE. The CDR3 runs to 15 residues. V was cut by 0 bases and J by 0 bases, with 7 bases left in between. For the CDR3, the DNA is TGTGCCAGCAGCGTAGTTGGAGGCTCCTACAATGAGCAGTTCTTC. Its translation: CASSVVGGSYNEQFF.

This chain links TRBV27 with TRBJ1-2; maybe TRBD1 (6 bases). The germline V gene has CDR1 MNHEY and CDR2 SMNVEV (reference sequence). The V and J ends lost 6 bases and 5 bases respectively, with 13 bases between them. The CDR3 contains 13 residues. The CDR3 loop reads CASSMTGDYGYTF. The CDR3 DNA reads TGTGCCAGCAGCATGACAGGTGATTATGGCTACACCTTC.

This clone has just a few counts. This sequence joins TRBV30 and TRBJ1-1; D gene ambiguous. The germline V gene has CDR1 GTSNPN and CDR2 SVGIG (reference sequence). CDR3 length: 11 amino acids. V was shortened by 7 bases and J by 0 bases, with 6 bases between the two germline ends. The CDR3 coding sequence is TGTGCCTTTTCTCTGAACACTGAAGCTTTCTTT. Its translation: CAFSLNTEAFF.

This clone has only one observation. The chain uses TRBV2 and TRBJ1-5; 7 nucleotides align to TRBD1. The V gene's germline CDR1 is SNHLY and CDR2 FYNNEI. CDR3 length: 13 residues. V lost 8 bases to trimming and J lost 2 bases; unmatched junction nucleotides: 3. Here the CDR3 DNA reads TGTGCCAGCGGGACAGAGGGCAATCAGCCCCAGCATTTT. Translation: CASGTEGNQPQHF. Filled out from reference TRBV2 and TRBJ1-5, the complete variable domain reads EPEVTQTPSHQVTQMGQEVILRCVPISNHLYFYWYRQILGQKVEFLVSFYNNEISEKSEIFDDQFSVERPDGSNFTLKIRSTKLEDSAMYFCASGTEGNQPQHFGDGTRLSIL.

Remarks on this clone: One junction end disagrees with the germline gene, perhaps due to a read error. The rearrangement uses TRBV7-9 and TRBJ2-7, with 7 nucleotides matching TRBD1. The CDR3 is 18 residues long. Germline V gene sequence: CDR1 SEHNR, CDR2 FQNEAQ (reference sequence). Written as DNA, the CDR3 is TGTTCCAGCAGCGTTATAGGGATGACAGGGATTAGGCCCTACGAGCAGTACTTC. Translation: CSSSVIGMTGIRPYEQYF.